The rows below give T cell receptor beta chains drawn from one sample of a study of T cells after yellow fever vaccination. TCRdb re-called the 5' RACE reads through MiXCR, storing one row per CDR3 protein. The data hold around 300,000 distinct CDR3 sequences, with approximately 12% observed a single time. Sequenced material: CD4+ T cells sorted from PBMCs, taken 45 days after the yellow fever booster vaccination. The receptors were sampled from a man younger than 45 who received the YFV17D yellow fever vaccine. CDR3s include the opening cysteine and the closing phenylalanine or tryptophan.

>TRBV7-2
CASSFAGGRSGANVLTF
>TRBV6-5
CASSYGLAGGTADTQYF
>TRBV29-1
CSVVDSPNTGELFF
>TRBV25-1
CASSHGQGVLTQYF
>TRBV7-2
CSSSLGRGLLNTGELFF
>TRBV12-3/TRBV12-4
CASNNGPWGEQYF
>TRBV5-1
CASRPPLSGQKGNEQFF
>TRBV12-3/TRBV12-4
CASSFSGNTEAFF
>TRBV12-3/TRBV12-4
CASSSSKGDLGYEQYF
>TRBV5-4
CASSLWLAGGTDTQYF
>TRBV7-9
CASSSFVLLSNTGELFF
>TRBV6-2/TRBV6-3
CASSSSGLAFYEQYF
>TRBV18
CASSRTRGGEQYF
>TRBV7-8
CASRISLGGTGELFF